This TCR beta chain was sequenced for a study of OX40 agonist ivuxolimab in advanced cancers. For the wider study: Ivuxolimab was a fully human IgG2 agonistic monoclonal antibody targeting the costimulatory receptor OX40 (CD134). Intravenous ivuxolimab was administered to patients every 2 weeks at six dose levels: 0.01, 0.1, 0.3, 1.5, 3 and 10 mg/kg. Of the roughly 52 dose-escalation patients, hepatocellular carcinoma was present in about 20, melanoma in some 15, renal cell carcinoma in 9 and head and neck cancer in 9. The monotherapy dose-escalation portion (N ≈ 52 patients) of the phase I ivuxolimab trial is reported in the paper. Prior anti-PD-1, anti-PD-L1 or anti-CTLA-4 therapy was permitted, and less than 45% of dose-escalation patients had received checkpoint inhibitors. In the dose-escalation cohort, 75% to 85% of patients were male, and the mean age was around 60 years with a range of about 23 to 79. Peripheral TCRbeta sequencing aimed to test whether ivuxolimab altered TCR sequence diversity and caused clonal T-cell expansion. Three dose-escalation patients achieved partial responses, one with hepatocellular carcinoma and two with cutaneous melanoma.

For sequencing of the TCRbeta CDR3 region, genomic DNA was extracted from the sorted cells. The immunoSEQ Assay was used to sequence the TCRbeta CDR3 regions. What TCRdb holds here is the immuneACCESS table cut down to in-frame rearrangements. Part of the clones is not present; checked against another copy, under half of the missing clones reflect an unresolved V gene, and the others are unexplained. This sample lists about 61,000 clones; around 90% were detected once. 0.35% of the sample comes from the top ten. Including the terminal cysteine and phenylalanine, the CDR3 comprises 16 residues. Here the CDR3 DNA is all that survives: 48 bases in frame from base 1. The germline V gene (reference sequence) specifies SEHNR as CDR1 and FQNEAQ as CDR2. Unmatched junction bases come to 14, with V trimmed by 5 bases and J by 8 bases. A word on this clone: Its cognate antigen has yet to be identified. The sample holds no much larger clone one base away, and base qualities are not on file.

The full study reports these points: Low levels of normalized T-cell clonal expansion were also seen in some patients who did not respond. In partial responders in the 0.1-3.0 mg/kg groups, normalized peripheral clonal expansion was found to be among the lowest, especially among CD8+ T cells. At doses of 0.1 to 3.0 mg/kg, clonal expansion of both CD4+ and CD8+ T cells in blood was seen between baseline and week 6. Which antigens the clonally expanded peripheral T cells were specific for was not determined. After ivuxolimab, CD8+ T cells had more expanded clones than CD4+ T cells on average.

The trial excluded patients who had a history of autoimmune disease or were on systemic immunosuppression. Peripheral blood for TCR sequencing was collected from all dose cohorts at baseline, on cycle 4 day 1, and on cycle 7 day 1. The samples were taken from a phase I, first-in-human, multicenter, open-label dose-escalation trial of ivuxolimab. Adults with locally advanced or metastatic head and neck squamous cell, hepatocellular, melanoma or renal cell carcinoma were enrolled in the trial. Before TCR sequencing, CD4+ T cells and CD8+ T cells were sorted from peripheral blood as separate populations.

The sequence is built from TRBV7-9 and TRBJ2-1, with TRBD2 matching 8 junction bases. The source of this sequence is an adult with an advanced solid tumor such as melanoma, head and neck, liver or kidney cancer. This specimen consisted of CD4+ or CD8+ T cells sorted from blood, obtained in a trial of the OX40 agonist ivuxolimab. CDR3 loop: CASSRGGGPGVDEQFF. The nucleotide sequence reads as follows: TGTGCCAGCAGCCGGGGGGGCGGGCCCGGGGTCGATGAGCAGTTCTTC.